Each of the 18 T cell receptor beta chains below was sequenced from the same sample in a study of cytomegalovirus exposure and HLA in healthy donors. Amplification used 60 Vbeta primers and 13 Jbeta primers. Clones were sequenced by immunoSEQ multiplex PCR, and TCRdb holds only the in-frame ones, with some missing. The sample includes 110,000 to 150,000 clones, 70% to 75% of them seen just once. Sequencing input: PBMCs. These receptor sequences come from a young woman in good health and CMV-seronegative.

This chain connects TRBV6-1 to TRBJ2-4; a weak D match, TRBD1 (5 bases). This CDR3 region has 15 residues. CDR1 and CDR2 (germline): MNHNS, SASEGT. V gave up 2 bases and J gave up 7 bases, with 15 bases separating them. The CDR3 DNA follows: TGTGCCAGCAGTGAATTCTGGCAGGGCTTGAACATTCAGTACTTC. Amino acids: CASSEFWQGLNIQYF.

The chain carries TRBV7-9 and TRBJ2-1; weak D call: TRBD2 (6 bases). The CDR3 contains 12 residues. The germline V and J ends were trimmed by 2 bases and 10 bases, with 9 bases remaining between them. Germline V gene lookup returns CDR1 SEHNR and CDR2 FQNEAQ (reference sequence). Written as DNA, the CDR3 is TGTGCCAGCAGCTTAACGGAGGGCGAGCAGTTCTTC. Translated, it gives CASSLTEGEQFF.

This clone was observed a few times. The chain has TRBV10-1 and TRBJ2-7, with D perhaps matching TRBD2 (5 bases). Trimming stripped 3 bases from V and 0 bases from J, with 6 bases between. The length of the CDR3 is 13 residues. Germline V gives CDR1 WNHNN, CDR2 SYGVQD (reference sequence). The CDR3 sequence is CASSDGLSYEQYF. The DNA for the CDR3 is TGCGCCAGCAGTGATGGACTCTCCTACGAGCAGTACTTC.

This chain connects TRBV7-3 to TRBJ2-5; the D gene is possibly TRBD1 (5 bases). The CDR3 spans 15 residues. The V gene's germline CDR1 is SGHTA and CDR2 FQGTGA. Trimming removed 2 bases from V and 2 bases from J, with 12 bases in between. CDR3 region: CASSLRWGPQETQYF. DNA of the CDR3: TGTGCCAGCAGCTTACGCTGGGGCCCACAAGAGACCCAGTACTTC.

This chain connects TRBV10-3 to TRBJ2-3; D uncertain. Between the trimmed V and J ends, which lost 3 bases and 6 bases, there was a span of 4 bases. The CDR3 extends over 11 amino acids. Germline CDR1 and CDR2: ENHRY and SYGVKD. As DNA, the CDR3 is TGTGCCATCAGTGAAGCTGATACGCAGTATTTT. As protein: CAISEADTQYF.

The chain recombines TRBV5-4 with TRBJ2-7; 8 nucleotides match TRBD1. The germline V gene encodes CDR1 SGHNT and CDR2 YYREEE (reference sequence). This CDR3 has 16 residues. V shed 2 bases, J shed 2 bases, and the junction held 9 bases outside the gene matches. The CDR3 here is CASSLSSGQGTYEQYF. Written as DNA, the CDR3 is TGTGCCAGCAGCTTAAGTTCAGGACAGGGAACCTACGAGCAGTACTTC.

The chain carries TRBV6-5 and TRBJ1-1; D not certain. V dropped 0 bases and J dropped 1 base, with 9 bases sitting between them. The CDR3 covers 15 residues. Germline assignment: CDR1 MNHEY and CDR2 SVGAGI. Here the CDR3 reads CASSYSLRGNTEAFF. CDR3 DNA sequence: TGTGCCAGCAGTTACTCGTTACGGGGGAACACTGAAGCTTTCTTT.

This clone turned up a few times. The chain uses TRBV25-1 and TRBJ2-5, with 11 bases matching TRBD2. The germline gives CDR1 MGHDK, CDR2 SYGVNS. The junction had 5 bases not matched to a gene; V was cut back by 3 bases and J by 2 bases. The CDR3 totals 16 residues. This CDR3 reads CASSDPTSGVQETQYF. CDR3 in DNA: TGTGCCAGCAGTGACCCGACTAGCGGGGTACAAGAGACCCAGTACTTC.

This rearrangement joins TRBV28 to TRBJ1-6; D perhaps matches TRBD1 (6 bases). This CDR3 has 16 amino acids. Per germline, CDR1 MDHEN and CDR2 SYDVKM. V lost 6 bases, J lost 9 bases, and 21 bases lay in between. The DNA of the CDR3 is TGTGCCAGCAGGTCACAGGGTGCGGAAGAGAGTTCACCCCTCCACTTT. This gives the protein CASRSQGAEESSPLHF.

This chain links TRBV5-1 with TRBJ2-5; no firm D call. Germline V gives CDR1 SGHRS, CDR2 YFSETQ. The V and J ends lost 0 bases and 5 bases respectively, with 17 bases between them. This CDR3 region has 16 residues. CDR3 bases: TGCGCCAGCAGCTTGGGACCGGCCCTGGCCGGGGAGACCCAGTACTTC. Translation gives CASSLGPALAGETQYF.

The rearrangement uses TRBV5-1 and TRBJ1-2, with 8 bases fitting TRBD1. J was trimmed by 4 bases and V by 0 bases; bases with no gene match: 5. This CDR3 contains 15 residues. Germline CDR1 reads SGHRS; CDR2 reads YFSETQ. CDR3 protein: CASSLGTGSGYGYTF. CDR3 DNA sequence: TGCGCCAGCAGCTTGGGGACAGGGTCGGGCTATGGCTACACCTTC.

The chain has TRBV5-1 and TRBJ2-3; 10 bases map to TRBD1. The J segment lost 4 bases and the V segment lost 2 bases, leaving 4 bases of the junction unmatched. The CDR3 is made up of 15 amino acids. Germline V gene lookup returns CDR1 SGHRS and CDR2 YFSETQ. The CDR3 here is CASSLSGQGADTQYF. The CDR3 DNA follows: TGCGCCAGCAGCTTATCCGGACAGGGGGCAGATACGCAGTATTTT. Full variable domain (rest looked up from reference TRBV5-1 and TRBJ2-3): KAGVTQTPRYLIKTRGQQVTLSCSPISGHRSVSWYQQTPGQGLQFLFEYFSETQRNKGNFPGRFSGRQFSNSRSEMNVSTLELGDSALYLCASSLSGQGADTQYFGPGTRLTVL.

The chain links TRBV23-1 to TRBJ2-3; D is perhaps TRBD2 (6 bases). TRBV23-1 is reported as an ORF; its role is uncertain. This CDR3 has 19 amino acids. Trimming left V 4 bases short and J 1 base short, with 24 bases between. The CDR3 region is CASSPKGVVEGGCTDTQYF. CDR3 nucleotide sequence: TGCGCCAGCAGTCCAAAAGGTGTCGTGGAGGGCGGGTGCACAGATACGCAGTATTTT.

This chain joins TRBV28 and TRBJ2-5, with a weak D call TRBD2 (5 bases). This CDR3 comprises 11 residues. The germline V gene encodes CDR1 MDHEN and CDR2 SYDVKM. The V and J ends lost 2 bases and 7 bases respectively, with 5 bases between them. The CDR3 nucleotides read TGTGCCAGCAGTTTAGCGGGGACCCAGTACTTC. It codes for CASSLAGTQYF.

In its sample, this clone was seen a few times. The V call is TRBV27, the J call TRBJ2-1, with 8 bases fitting TRBD2. CDR3 length: 16 amino acids. V lost 8 bases, J lost 4 bases, and 13 bases stayed unmatched. The germline V gene has CDR1 MNHEY and CDR2 SMNVEV (reference sequence). DNA for the CDR3: TGTGCCAGCGAGGGGTCCGGCGGGGGGCCATACAATGAGCAGTTCTTC. Protein: CASEGSGGGPYNEQFF.

This clone came up a few times. V gene TRBV6-5 combines with J gene TRBJ1-6, with TRBD1 matching over 9 bases. Germline V gene lookup returns CDR1 MNHEY and CDR2 SVGAGI. The CDR3 contains 15 residues. Trimming removed 6 bases from V and 9 bases from J; junction bases left unmatched: 9. Here the CDR3 reads CASSPTGGLGSPLHF. The DNA of the CDR3 is TGTGCCAGCAGCCCGACAGGGGGTTTAGGTTCACCCCTCCACTTT.

The rearrangement joins TRBV6-5 to TRBJ1-3; the match to TRBD1 covers 7 bases. Germline assignment: CDR1 MNHEY and CDR2 SVGAGI. The CDR3 sequence is 16 residues long. The ends lost 4 bases at V and 3 bases at J; junction bases unmatched: 9. The CDR3 DNA follows: TGTGCCAGCAGTTCCGCCGGGACAGATTTTGGAAACACCATATATTTT. This encodes CASSSAGTDFGNTIYF.

The genes are TRBV11-2 and TRBJ2-3, with 13 bases matching TRBD2. The germline V gene encodes CDR1 SGHAT and CDR2 FQNNGV. V lost 3 bases, J lost 4 bases, and 4 bases stayed unmatched. CDR3 size: 16 residues. The chain's CDR3 is CASSFGTSGVSDTQYF. CDR3 nucleotide sequence: TGTGCCAGCAGCTTCGGGACTAGCGGGGTCTCAGATACGCAGTATTTT.